Listed below are T cell receptor beta chains from one sample, sequenced in a study of monozygotic twins with inflammatory bowel disease. From its re-call of the 5' RACE reads, TCRdb lists each CDR3 protein once, without DNA. The table gives 300,000 to 350,000 distinct CDR3 sequences; the top ten clones make up roughly 2% of it. Sequencing input: blood. The receptors derive from a human donor with ulcerative colitis or Crohn's disease, or a healthy co-twin of an affected twin (not recorded which). Both conserved end residues are part of each CDR3.

CDR3: CASSKRGDRARANTEAFF; V: TRBV4-1; J: TRBJ1-1
CDR3: CASSLVRTSDGEQFF; V: TRBV5-1; J: TRBJ2-1
CDR3: CASSVLSDTQYF; V: TRBV6-1; J: TRBJ2-3
CDR3: CASSPLSRGEQFF; V: TRBV18; J: TRBJ2-1
CDR3: CASSLRSRDPNQPQHF; V: TRBV28; J: TRBJ1-5
CDR3: CASSFSGLSSYEQYF; V: TRBV28; J: TRBJ2-7
CDR3: CASSQDRDSSYEQYF; V: TRBV4-3; J: TRBJ2-7
CDR3: CASSGQRGTEAFF; V: TRBV12-3/TRBV12-4; J: TRBJ1-1
CDR3: CASSPTGSYEQYF; V: TRBV5-1; J: TRBJ2-7
CDR3: CASSAGLAAYEQYF; V: TRBV12-3/TRBV12-4; J: TRBJ2-7
CDR3: CASSSGTSTDTQYF; V: TRBV3-1; J: TRBJ2-3
CDR3: CASSDKGATDTQYF; V: TRBV6-4; J: TRBJ2-3
CDR3: CASSRTPGTEAFF; V: TRBV7-2; J: TRBJ1-1
CDR3: CASSVATSGMNEQFF; V: TRBV9; J: TRBJ2-1
CDR3: CASSREGLLLDEQFF; V: TRBV11-2; J: TRBJ2-1
CDR3: CPPDGLYGYTF; V: TRBV21-1; J: TRBJ1-2
CDR3: CASSSTISTDAYEQYF; V: TRBV5-1; J: TRBJ2-7
CDR3: CSARDRREGKETQYF; V: TRBV20-1; J: TRBJ2-5
CDR3: CASSSTGGWETQYF; V: TRBV7-9; J: TRBJ2-5
CDR3: CSARVAGQGVTGELFF; V: TRBV20-1; J: TRBJ2-2
CDR3: CSAPRQGKRGYEQYF; V: TRBV20-1; J: TRBJ2-7
CDR3: CASTRGVRSNTEAFF; V: TRBV28; J: TRBJ1-1